The clone carrying this TCR beta chain has just a few counts. Germline V gene lookup returns CDR1 MNHEY and CDR2 SMNVEV (reference sequence). CDR3 length: 14 residues. Trimming stripped 3 bases from V and 4 bases from J, with 12 bases between. One entry per CDR3 protein, called by TCRdb with MiXCR from the RT-PCR reads. The table lists about 200,000 distinct CDR3 sequences, over 30% of them singletons. The data originate from a study of patients and donors after allogeneic stem cell transplantation. The V and J genes are TRBV27 and TRBJ1-1; D possibly corresponds to TRBD1 (6 bases). This sequence was found in a human donor who was either an allogeneic HSCT recipient or a stem cell or donor lymphocyte infusion donor (not recorded which). It is not recorded whose cells these are; they may come from a transplant donor. Sequencing input: blood, either unsorted or a sorted T cell fraction (not recorded which). The CDR3 loop is CASSFQGRGTEAFF. The CDR3 region has the DNA TGTGCCAGCAGTTTTCAGGGCAGGGGCACTGAAGCTTTCTTT.